The 22 T cell receptor beta chains reported below all come from one sample, sequenced in a study of cytomegalovirus exposure and HLA in healthy donors (dated by TCRdb to about 2017). The library came from the immunoSEQ multiplex PCR assay. The multiplex PCR relied on a mix of 60 forward primers for TCR Vbeta segments and 13 reverse primers for TCR Jbeta segments. Drawn from immuneACCESS, this table holds only the in-frame rearrangements with V and J called that TCRdb kept. Clones are partly lost; checked studies trace under half to an unresolved V gene and leave the rest unexplained. The sample includes 40,000 to 60,000 clones, with approximately 72% observed a single time. The ten largest clones add up to about 9.1% of the sample. Sequenced input: PBMCs. These receptors all stem from a woman aged 45-65 years in good health and CMV-seronegative.

This clone was seen a few times. The chain employs TRBV29-1 and TRBJ2-1; D remains ambiguous. The V end lost 7 bases, the J end lost 3 bases, and 7 bases lay between the germline ends. Germline values: CDR1 SQVTM, CDR2 ANQGSEA. The CDR3 length is 11 residues. DNA of the CDR3: TGCAGCGCTGATCTCTACAATGAGCAGTTCTTC. This translates into CSADLYNEQFF.

This clone was counted only a few times. This chain links TRBV7-2 with TRBJ1-3; D might be TRBD1 (6 bases). CDR3 length: 14 residues. The V end was cut by 6 bases, the J end by 4 bases, with 13 bases between. Germline V gives CDR1 SGHTA, CDR2 FQGNSA. The CDR3 loop reads CASRLGRGGNTIYF. CDR3 sequence (DNA): TGTGCCAGCAGATTGGGCAGGGGAGGAAACACCATATATTTT.

This clone was detected only once. The CDR3 protein is CASKRMGRDWNTEAFF. In DNA form, the CDR3 reads TGTGCCAGTAAACGAATGGGACGGGACTGGAACACTGAAGCTTTCTTT. V is TRBV19 and J is TRBJ1-1, with D possibly being TRBD1 (5 bases). This CDR3 is 16 amino acids long. Germline CDR1 is LNHDA and CDR2 is SQIVND (reference sequence). Trimming cost V 7 bases and J 1 base, with 19 bases left between them.

CDR3 nucleotides: TGTGCCAGCAGCCCTCTCTGGGGGGGAAGGGAGCAGTTCTTC. It encodes CASSPLWGGREQFF. The chain joins TRBV7-8 to TRBJ2-1, with TRBD2 identical over 7 bases. The CDR3 runs 14 residues. V lost 5 bases to trimming and J lost 10 bases; unmatched junction nucleotides: 11. CDR1 and CDR2 (germline): SGHVS, FQNEAQ.

The rearrangement links TRBV19 to TRBJ1-5; D may be TRBD1 (5 bases). Germline CDR1 LNHDA, CDR2 SQIVND (reference sequence). This CDR3 is built from 14 residues. The ends were cut back, 6 bases at V and 2 bases at J, with 11 bases in the middle. In DNA form, the CDR3 reads TGTGCCAGTAGGGATGGGGGGGGCAATCAGCCCCAGCATTTT. This sequence encodes CASRDGGGNQPQHF.

This clone occurred once. V usage is TRBV5-4 and J usage is TRBJ1-1, with D hard to call. The CDR3 runs to 13 residues. CDR1 is SGHNT and CDR2 is YYREEE in the germline V gene (reference sequence). V gave up 2 bases and J gave up 1 base, with 6 bases separating them. This CDR3 is CASSFGQNTEAFF. The CDR3 coding sequence is TGTGCCAGCAGCTTTGGCCAGAACACTGAAGCTTTCTTT.

This clone was observed a handful of times. A far larger clone differs by one base, so this is likely a read error. CDR3 loop: CASRTGTGMGEQYV. CDR3 in DNA: TGTGCCAGTCGCACCGGGACAGGGATGGGCGAGCAGTACGTC. The chain is built from TRBV19 and TRBJ2-7; TRBD1 aligns across 9 bases. From germline, CDR1 is LNHDA and CDR2 SQIVND (reference sequence). The CDR3 loop spans 14 amino acids. The V and J ends lost 8 bases and 6 bases, in that order; junction bases with no gene match: 11.

The rearrangement links TRBV19 to TRBJ1-6; 7 bases fit TRBD1. This CDR3 has 14 amino acids. After removal of 9 bases from V and 6 bases from J, the junction contained 8 bases not matched to a gene. CDR1 and CDR2 (germline): LNHDA, SQIVND (reference sequence). CDR3: CASLANRGNSPLHF. CDR3 in DNA: TGTGCCAGCCTTGCGAACAGGGGTAATTCACCCCTCCACTTT.

The chain couples TRBV7-6 to TRBJ2-3; D ambiguous. Per the germline V gene, CDR1 is SGHVS and CDR2 is FNYEAQ. The CDR3 totals 15 residues. V shed 1 base and J shed 0 bases, with 8 bases lying between them. The CDR3 region has the DNA TGTGCCAGCAGCTTAGGACTCGCGAGCACAGATACGCAGTATTTT. Its protein is CASSLGLASTDTQYF.

V and J are TRBV7-9 and TRBJ2-7; no reliable D call. The V end lost 5 bases, the J end lost 0 bases, and 11 bases lay between the germline ends. There are 14 residues in the CDR3. The V gene's germline CDR1 is SEHNR and CDR2 FQNEAQ (reference sequence). CDR3 nucleotides: TGTGCCAGCAGCGTTGACTCGATCTCCTACGAGCAGTACTTC. As protein: CASSVDSISYEQYF.

V usage is TRBV30 and J usage is TRBJ1-4, with unresolved D. V gave up 3 bases and J gave up 6 bases, with 14 bases separating them. The CDR3 has 14 residues. Germline V gene data show CDR1 as GTSNPN and CDR2 as SVGIG (reference sequence). DNA of the CDR3: TGTGCCTGGAGCGATATGGCAAACCATGAAAAACTGTTTTTT. Amino acid sequence: CAWSDMANHEKLFF.

The chain carries TRBV10-3 and TRBJ1-2; 12 bases are shared with TRBD1. Trimming took 6 bases from V and 5 from J; bases not matched to a gene: 13. Germline V CDR1 and CDR2: ENHRY, SYGVKD. This CDR3 contains 17 residues. This chain's CDR3 is CAIRTPGQGAAWYGYTF. The DNA of the CDR3 is TGTGCCATCAGGACACCGGGACAGGGGGCTGCGTGGTATGGCTACACCTTC.

The chain is built from TRBV27 and TRBJ2-7; 9 bases are a match to TRBD1. The CDR3 runs 16 residues. V trimming: 4 bases; J trimming: 3 bases; junction bases outside the gene matches: 10. The germline V gene encodes CDR1 MNHEY and CDR2 SMNVEV (reference sequence). The chain's CDR3 is CASSSWRTGAFYEQYF. The CDR3 nucleotides read TGTGCCAGCAGTTCGTGGAGGACAGGGGCGTTCTACGAGCAGTACTTC.

This chain joins TRBV15 and TRBJ1-5, with 8 nucleotides matching TRBD1. CDR3 length: 16 residues. From germline, CDR1 is LNHNV and CDR2 YYDKDF (reference sequence). J was trimmed by 3 bases and V by 3 bases; bases with no gene match: 7. CDR3: CATSSRRDRYNQPQHF. The DNA for the CDR3 is TGTGCCACCAGCAGTCGCCGGGACAGGTACAATCAGCCCCAGCATTTT.

The chain employs TRBV13 and TRBJ2-5, with TRBD2 matching over 7 bases. With 7 bases clipped from V and 3 bases from J, the junction kept 8 bases outside the gene matches. CDR3 length: 14 residues. From germline, CDR1 is PRHDT and CDR2 FYEKMQ (reference sequence). CDR3 in DNA: TGTGCCAGCAATAAGCGGGGAAGCGAAGAGACCCAGTACTTC. This translates into CASNKRGSEETQYF.

The chain employs TRBV2 and TRBJ1-1, with D possibly being TRBD1 (6 bases). The CDR3 loop spans 17 amino acids. Per the germline V gene, CDR1 is SNHLY and CDR2 is FYNNEI. Trimming cost V 8 bases and J 1 base, with 23 bases left between them. CDR3: CASAPRPPLTGNTEAFF. The CDR3 bases are TGTGCCAGCGCCCCCCGACCCCCACTGACAGGGAACACTGAAGCTTTCTTT. The full variable domain, its missing parts supplied by reference TRBV2 and TRBJ1-1, is EPEVTQTPSHQVTQMGQEVILRCVPISNHLYFYWYRQILGQKVEFLVSFYNNEISEKSEIFDDQFSVERPDGSNFTLKIRSTKLEDSAMYFCASAPRPPLTGNTEAFFGQGTRLTVV.

This clone was detected a few times. The V and J genes are TRBV4-2 and TRBJ2-1, with D tentatively TRBD2 (5 bases). This CDR3 contains 15 residues. V was clipped by 6 bases and J by 0 bases, with 12 bases between them. Germline V gene data show CDR1 as LGHNA and CDR2 as YNFKEQ. DNA of the CDR3: TGTGCCAGCAGACGAAGCGGAAGCTCCTACAATGAGCAGTTCTTC. It translates to CASRRSGSSYNEQFF.

The chain combines TRBV6-5 with TRBJ1-6; no clear D. Per germline, CDR1 MNHEY and CDR2 SVGAGI. This CDR3 comprises 14 residues. Trimming removed 6 bases at V and 7 bases at J, with 13 bases between. The CDR3 nucleotides read TGTGCCAGCAGCCCTATGGAGAGCAATTCACCCCTCCACTTT. It encodes CASSPMESNSPLHF.

CDR3 protein: CASSLVYGSSGANVLTF. The CDR3 coding sequence is TGTGCCAGCAGCTTAGTTTACGGGAGCTCTGGGGCCAACGTCCTGACTTTC. The rearrangement uses TRBV7-8 and TRBJ2-6, with D perhaps matching TRBD2 (6 bases). Germline V gene data show CDR1 as SGHVS and CDR2 as FQNEAQ. Trimming took off 1 base at V and 0 bases at J, with 10 bases between the two ends. The CDR3 spans 17 residues. The variable domain in full, completed from reference TRBV7-8 and TRBJ2-6, reads GAGVSQSPRYKVAKRGQDVALRCDPISGHVSLFWYQQALGQGPEFLTYFQNEAQLDKSGLPSDRFFAERPEGSVSTLKIQRTQQEDSAVYLCASSLVYGSSGANVLTFGAGSRLTVL.

The chain has TRBV18 and TRBJ1-2; D call uncertain. This CDR3 contains 12 residues. V lost 2 bases and J lost 4, with 5 bases in between. Germline assignment: CDR1 KGHSH and CDR2 LQKENI. CDR3 sequence: CASSPGLYGYTF. CDR3 nucleotides: TGTGCCAGCTCACCAGGGCTCTATGGCTACACCTTC.

The chain has TRBV23-1 and TRBJ1-1; D is uncertain. TRBV23-1 is sorted into the ORF group, with uncertain function. The length of the CDR3 is 13 residues. The germline V and J ends were trimmed by 7 bases and 0 bases, with 9 bases remaining between them. The CDR3 DNA sequence: TGCGCCAGCAATTTTCGCGTGAACACTGAAGCTTTCTTT. This encodes CASNFRVNTEAFF.

This clone was observed a few times. The chain uses TRBV28 and TRBJ2-7, with 8 bases fitting TRBD1. Germline CDR1 is MDHEN and CDR2 is SYDVKM. V lost 6 bases to trimming and J lost 6 bases; unmatched junction nucleotides: 4. The CDR3 runs 12 residues. Here the CDR3 DNA reads TGTGCCAGCAGCCGGACAGGGCGCGAGCAGTACTTC. It translates to CASSRTGREQYF. Filled out from reference TRBV28 and TRBJ2-7, the complete variable domain reads DVKVTQSSRYLVKRTGEKVFLECVQDMDHENMFWYRQDPGLGLRLIYFSYDVKMKEKGDIPEGYSVSREKKERFSLILESASTNQTSMYLCASSRTGREQYFGPGTRLTVT.